This paragraph covers one T cell receptor (beta chain) sequence. Assay used: immunoSEQ multiplex PCR; TCRdb lists only in-frame clones, some missing. The sample carries approximately 340,000 clones, 73% recorded once. The data were obtained in a study of shared clonotypes between healthy human individuals. Germline-derived CDR1 and CDR2 are SGHNT and YENEEA. V trimming: 1 base; J trimming: 5 bases; junction bases outside the gene matches: 1. CDR3 length: 14 residues. This rearrangement joins TRBV11-3 to TRBJ2-1, with TRBD1 matching over 8 bases. The sequencing input was memory CD4+ T cells sorted from blood. Subset of the sample: CD45RA-negative fraction. The source of this sequence is a man younger than 45 in good health. CDR3 nucleotide sequence: TGTGCCAGCAGCTTAGGGGACAGGAACAATGAGCAGTTCTTC. This codes for CASSLGDRNNEQFF.